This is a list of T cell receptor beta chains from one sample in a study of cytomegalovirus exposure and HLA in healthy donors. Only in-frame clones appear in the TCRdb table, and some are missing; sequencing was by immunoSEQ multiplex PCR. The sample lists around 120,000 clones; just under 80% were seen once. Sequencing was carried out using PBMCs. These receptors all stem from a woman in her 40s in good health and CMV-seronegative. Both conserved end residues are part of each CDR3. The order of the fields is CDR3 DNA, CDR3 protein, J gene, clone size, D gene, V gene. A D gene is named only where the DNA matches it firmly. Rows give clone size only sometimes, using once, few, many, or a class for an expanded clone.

cdr3_nt: TGTGCCAGCAGCCAAGAGGGGGCAGGGGGGTTCATGAACACTGAAGCTTTCTTT
cdr3_aa: CASSQEGAGGFMNTEAFF
j_call: TRBJ1-1
clone_size: .
d_call: TRBD1
v_call: TRBV4-2

cdr3_nt: TGTGCCACCCGAGGTTCCTCGAACACTGAAGCTTTCTTT
cdr3_aa: CATRGSSNTEAFF
j_call: TRBJ1-1
clone_size: .
d_call: .
v_call: TRBV28

cdr3_nt: TGTGCCTGGAGTCCCCACCCGTCGCGAGCGGGAGAGTCAGATACGCAGTATTTT
cdr3_aa: CAWSPHPSRAGESDTQYF
j_call: TRBJ2-3
clone_size: .
d_call: TRBD2
v_call: TRBV30

cdr3_nt: TGTGCCAGCTCACGGACAGAAAATCAGCCCCAGCATTTT
cdr3_aa: CASSRTENQPQHF
j_call: TRBJ1-5
clone_size: few
d_call: .
v_call: TRBV18

cdr3_nt: TGTGCCAGCAGTGAACAGGGCTCTGGGGCCAACGTCCTGACTTTC
cdr3_aa: CASSEQGSGANVLTF
j_call: TRBJ2-6
clone_size: .
d_call: .
v_call: TRBV6-4

cdr3_nt: TGTGCCAGCAGTCCACTAGCGGGGGCGGTCTACGAGCAGTACTTC
cdr3_aa: CASSPLAGAVYEQYF
j_call: TRBJ2-7
clone_size: few
d_call: TRBD2
v_call: TRBV6-1

cdr3_nt: TGTGCCAGCGGGCATAGCGGGGGGGCCCCTGAGCAGTTCTTC
cdr3_aa: CASGHSGGAPEQFF
j_call: TRBJ2-1
clone_size: .
d_call: TRBD2
v_call: TRBV6-1

cdr3_nt: TGCGCCAGCAGCTTGGGAACGGGAGGCTCCTACAATGAGCAGTTCTTC
cdr3_aa: CASSLGTGGSYNEQFF
j_call: TRBJ2-1
clone_size: .
d_call: TRBD2
v_call: TRBV5-1

cdr3_nt: TGTGCCAGCAGTTTTCTAGGGGCCGATGGAGCTTTCTTT
cdr3_aa: CASSFLGADGAFF
j_call: TRBJ1-1
clone_size: once
d_call: .
v_call: TRBV28

cdr3_nt: TGTGCCAGTAGTATGGCTAGCACCGGGGAGCTGTTTTTT
cdr3_aa: CASSMASTGELFF
j_call: TRBJ2-2
clone_size: .
d_call: .
v_call: TRBV19

cdr3_nt: TGCGCCAGCAGCTTCGCGAGCGGGGGCACGAGCGGCTACACCTTC
cdr3_aa: CASSFASGGTSGYTF
j_call: TRBJ1-2
clone_size: .
d_call: .
v_call: TRBV5-1

cdr3_nt: TGCGCCAGCAGCCGAGACCAGGATTTTGGGGCCAACGTCCTGACTTTC
cdr3_aa: CASSRDQDFGANVLTF
j_call: TRBJ2-6
clone_size: .
d_call: .
v_call: TRBV5-1

cdr3_nt: TGCGCCAGCAGCCACCTCAGCGTTGATTCACCCCTCCACTTT
cdr3_aa: CASSHLSVDSPLHF
j_call: TRBJ1-6
clone_size: .
d_call: .
v_call: TRBV5-1

cdr3_nt: TGCGCCAGCAGCCAAGAAGAAACGCGGCGTGAAAAACTGTTTTTT
cdr3_aa: CASSQEETRREKLFF
j_call: TRBJ1-4
clone_size: .
d_call: .
v_call: TRBV4-1

cdr3_nt: TGTGCCAGCAGCCCCTGGGACAGGGAAGAGACCCAGTACTTC
cdr3_aa: CASSPWDREETQYF
j_call: TRBJ2-5
clone_size: .
d_call: TRBD1
v_call: TRBV9

cdr3_nt: TGTGCCAGCGGACAGGGGGCCAATAGCAATCAGCCCCAGCATTTT
cdr3_aa: CASGQGANSNQPQHF
j_call: TRBJ1-5
clone_size: .
d_call: TRBD1
v_call: TRBV2

cdr3_nt: TGTGCCAGCAGACAGGGCCAGGGACAGAACTATGGCTACACCTTC
cdr3_aa: CASRQGQGQNYGYTF
j_call: TRBJ1-2
clone_size: .
d_call: TRBD1
v_call: TRBV6-6

cdr3_nt: TGTGCCAGCAGTGAGACAGGGCGTGGATACGAGCAGTACTTC
cdr3_aa: CASSETGRGYEQYF
j_call: TRBJ2-7
clone_size: few
d_call: TRBD1
v_call: TRBV28

cdr3_nt: TGTGCCAGCAGTCCCTCAGGGAAGAACACCGGGGAGCTGTTTTTT
cdr3_aa: CASSPSGKNTGELFF
j_call: TRBJ2-2
clone_size: .
d_call: .
v_call: TRBV14

cdr3_nt: TGTGCCAGCAGCCAAGGCCACCTAAGCAATGAGCAGTTCTTC
cdr3_aa: CASSQGHLSNEQFF
j_call: TRBJ2-1
clone_size: .
d_call: .
v_call: TRBV14

cdr3_nt: TGTGCCAGCAGCCGGAGCGGGGACTTCACAGATACGCAGTATTTT
cdr3_aa: CASSRSGDFTDTQYF
j_call: TRBJ2-3
clone_size: .
d_call: TRBD2
v_call: TRBV14

cdr3_nt: TGTGCCAGCAGTTTACCCAATGTCCTATCCATCTCCGAGCAGTACTTC
cdr3_aa: CASSLPNVLSISEQYF
j_call: TRBJ2-7
clone_size: .
d_call: .
v_call: TRBV28

cdr3_nt: TGCGCCAGCAGCGCCGGACTAGCGGGTCTCACAGATACGCAGTATTTT
cdr3_aa: CASSAGLAGLTDTQYF
j_call: TRBJ2-3
clone_size: .
d_call: TRBD2
v_call: TRBV5-1

cdr3_nt: TGTGCCAGCAGCTTCTCCGGGACAGGGGGCTACGAGGGCTACACCTTC
cdr3_aa: CASSFSGTGGYEGYTF
j_call: TRBJ1-2
clone_size: .
d_call: TRBD1
v_call: TRBV5-6

cdr3_nt: TGTGCCAGCAGTTTAGGAGTCGGGGGGGCCCCCGGAGATACGCAGTATTTT
cdr3_aa: CASSLGVGGAPGDTQYF
j_call: TRBJ2-3
clone_size: few
d_call: TRBD2
v_call: TRBV27

cdr3_nt: TGTGCCTGGAGTAATTATGGGGAGCTGTTTTTT
cdr3_aa: CAWSNYGELFF
j_call: TRBJ2-2
clone_size: once
d_call: .
v_call: TRBV30

cdr3_nt: TGCGCCAGCAGCTTAAGGGCTAGCGGCTTCACAGATACGCAGTATTTT
cdr3_aa: CASSLRASGFTDTQYF
j_call: TRBJ2-3
clone_size: few
d_call: TRBD2
v_call: TRBV5-1

cdr3_nt: TGTGCCAGCAGTGAACGGTACACCGGGGAGCTGTTTTTT
cdr3_aa: CASSERYTGELFF
j_call: TRBJ2-2
clone_size: .
d_call: .
v_call: TRBV6-1

cdr3_nt: TGTGCCAGCAGCCAACACCGGGACACCAATCAGCCCCAGCATTTT
cdr3_aa: CASSQHRDTNQPQHF
j_call: TRBJ1-5
clone_size: .
d_call: .
v_call: TRBV4-2

cdr3_nt: TGTGCCAGCAGCTTAGTAGCGGGGGGGCCGGATACGCAGTATTTT
cdr3_aa: CASSLVAGGPDTQYF
j_call: TRBJ2-3
clone_size: .
d_call: TRBD2
v_call: TRBV11-2

cdr3_nt: TGTGCCAGCAGCCACGCCGGGTACAATGAGCAGTTCTTC
cdr3_aa: CASSHAGYNEQFF
j_call: TRBJ2-1
clone_size: .
d_call: .
v_call: TRBV6-5

cdr3_nt: TGTGCCACCAGCAGAGGGAGCGGGGTTCCAGATACGCAGTATTTT
cdr3_aa: CATSRGSGVPDTQYF
j_call: TRBJ2-3
clone_size: few
d_call: TRBD2
v_call: TRBV15

cdr3_nt: TGTGCCTGGACCCCCGGGGGTACTCTGGCCGACCAAGAGACCCAGTACTTC
cdr3_aa: CAWTPGGTLADQETQYF
j_call: TRBJ2-5
clone_size: .
d_call: .
v_call: TRBV30

cdr3_nt: TGTGCCAGTAGTATCCCGACTGGCCTTAGTGGTGAGCAGTTCTTC
cdr3_aa: CASSIPTGLSGEQFF
j_call: TRBJ2-1
clone_size: .
d_call: .
v_call: TRBV19

cdr3_nt: TGTGCCAGCAGTGAAGCGCTTGTAGGGACAGGGCGGCATGGCTACACCTTC
cdr3_aa: CASSEALVGTGRHGYTF
j_call: TRBJ1-2
clone_size: once
d_call: TRBD1
v_call: TRBV2

cdr3_nt: TGTGCCAGCAGTTCTCAGGGGCCCTATGGCTACACCTTC
cdr3_aa: CASSSQGPYGYTF
j_call: TRBJ1-2
clone_size: .
d_call: .
v_call: TRBV6-5

cdr3_nt: TGCGCCAGCAGCCCCCGGGGACAGACCCTAGTCCAAGAGACCCAGTACTTC
cdr3_aa: CASSPRGQTLVQETQYF
j_call: TRBJ2-5
clone_size: once
d_call: TRBD1
v_call: TRBV5-1

cdr3_nt: TGTGCCACTCGAGCAGGGACCGGGGAGCTGTTTTTT
cdr3_aa: CATRAGTGELFF
j_call: TRBJ2-2
clone_size: few
d_call: .
v_call: TRBV5-4

cdr3_nt: TGTGCCAGCAGCTTAGTGCTAGCGGGGTACTACGAGCAGTACTTC
cdr3_aa: CASSLVLAGYYEQYF
j_call: TRBJ2-7
clone_size: .
d_call: TRBD2
v_call: TRBV7-2

cdr3_nt: TGTGCCAGCAGCCAAAACCCCTTAGAGGCGGGGGGGTTGTATACGCAGTATTTT
cdr3_aa: CASSQNPLEAGGLYTQYF
j_call: TRBJ2-3
clone_size: .
d_call: TRBD2
v_call: TRBV7-2

cdr3_nt: TGTGCCAGCAGCCCCAGACAGGGGGCGAAAGATACGCAGTATTTT
cdr3_aa: CASSPRQGAKDTQYF
j_call: TRBJ2-3
clone_size: .
d_call: TRBD1
v_call: TRBV4-2

cdr3_nt: TGCGCCAGCAGCGGGCAGGAACACTACGAGCAGTACTTC
cdr3_aa: CASSGQEHYEQYF
j_call: TRBJ2-7
clone_size: .
d_call: .
v_call: TRBV5-1

cdr3_nt: TGTGCCAGCAGTGAGGCTAGTGGGTATGGCTACACCTTC
cdr3_aa: CASSEASGYGYTF
j_call: TRBJ1-2
clone_size: once
d_call: .
v_call: TRBV6-1

cdr3_nt: TGTGCCAGCAGTTTGCCAAAACAGGGGAGACGGGGAACTGAAGCTTTCTTT
cdr3_aa: CASSLPKQGRRGTEAFF
j_call: TRBJ1-1
clone_size: .
d_call: TRBD1
v_call: TRBV28

cdr3_nt: TGCGCCAGCAGCTTGGTGCCAGGGGGCGGCGAGCAGTACTTC
cdr3_aa: CASSLVPGGGEQYF
j_call: TRBJ2-7
clone_size: few
d_call: TRBD1
v_call: TRBV5-1

cdr3_nt: TGTGCCAGCAGCCCATCCGGGACAGGGGGGAAAGCTTTCTTT
cdr3_aa: CASSPSGTGGKAFF
j_call: TRBJ1-1
clone_size: .
d_call: TRBD1
v_call: TRBV7-3